This T cell receptor beta chain emerged from a study of blood T cell repertoires in COVID-19 (dated by TCRdb to about 2020). Describing the broader study: Samples covering the acute and convalescent phases of COVID-19 were provided by collaborators in the United States, Italy and Spain. The material from the prospective study consisted of cDNA or gDNA derived from T cells, B-cell-depleted T cells, or PBMCs. The dataset comprised deeply sampled blood TCRbeta repertoires from subjects exposed to, actively infected with, or recovered from COVID-19. The repertoires were released in a freely available public database meant as a resource for research on the immune response to SARS-CoV-2. The samples were drawn from two sources: the first 160 participants of the ongoing ImmuneRACE study, and over 950 subjects contributed by 6 global collaborators. A de-identified subject ID, COVID-19 status, age in years and sex were almost always included in the sample metadata. Where HLA class I and class II types were available, the types were taken from metadata supplied by the sample provider, not from assay-based typing. Findings and caveats that apply to the study as a whole: The quantity of clinical and demographic metadata differed by source and by participant and was supplied without curation.

TCRbeta CDR3 regions were amplified from genomic DNA using the immunoSEQ Assay, a bias-controlled multiplex PCR. The study's processing was this. The number of nucleated cells in each sample was estimated from the amplification of reference gene primers within the assay. To quantify the absolute abundance of each unique TCRbeta CDR3 rearrangement, sequence reads were collapsed and filtered. For each sample, productive Simpson clonality was calculated as the square root of Simpson's diversity index over productive rearrangements. The table was pulled from immuneACCESS by TCRdb, which kept in-frame rearrangements only. Such tables lose some clones; where checked, under half of the loss comes from unresolved V genes, and the rest has no known cause. V, J and clone size reflect that table, while D and trimming were determined from the DNA. For this sample the table gives around 460,000 clones, of which about 90% were detected only once. The ten most abundant clones make up roughly 0.84% of the sample.

One collaborating source in Seattle enrolled patients during active infection and followed them longitudinally through the course of disease. Collaborating institutions collected whole blood in K2EDTA tubes following their own protocols. Collaborator samples were shipped for TCRbeta analysis as frozen whole blood, isolated PBMCs, or DNA extracted from either sample type. From V the trimming removes 4 bases and from J it removes 2 bases, while the gene matches leave 6 bases of the junction unaccounted for. As encoded in the germline V gene, CDR1 is SGHRS while CDR2 is YFSETQ. The CDR3 goes from the cysteine to the phenylalanine over 16 residues. Here the CDR3 DNA is all that survives: 48 bases in frame from base 1. Remarks on this clone: This receptor's antigen is unknown. Nothing much larger sits one base from this clone, and base qualities are not available.

Sequences were obtained from peripheral blood. The chain employs TRBV5-1 and TRBJ2-2; TRBD2 lines up with 9 middle nucleotides. The TCR comes from a man aged 18 to 30 with COVID-19, enrolled during active disease. In nucleotides, the sequence is TGCGCCAGCAGCGGAGGACTAGCGCAAAACACCGGGGAGCTGTTTTTT. Its protein reads: CASSGGLAQNTGELFF.